This T cell receptor beta chain emerged from a study of neurological immune-mediated disorders. General study points: CDR3 amino acid sequences of expanded clones were not shared across subjects, a result suggesting private repertoires in all groups.

Remarks on this clonotype: Its specificity is not known.

The CDR3 contains 14 residues. Germline V gives CDR1 ENHRY, CDR2 SYGVKD. The V and J ends lost 5 bases and 2 bases respectively, with 12 bases between them. A 10-nucleotide random UMI tagged transcripts in template-switch 5'RACE cDNA synthesis. TCRdb reprocessed the 5' RACE reads with MiXCR, giving one entry per CDR3 protein. The table includes 39,000 or so distinct CDR3 sequences, roughly 4.8% detected once. The chain links TRBV10-3 to TRBJ2-5, with D uncertain. This receptor was obtained from a man between 18 and 35 years old in good health. Sequencing was done on a sample of CD4+ T cells from blood. In nucleotides, the CDR3 is TGTGCCATCAGTACAGACAAATCACAAGAGACCCAGTACTTC. Its protein product is CAISTDKSQETQYF.